The 14 T cell receptor beta chains in this list originate from one sample, sequenced in a study of tumor and adjacent non-tumor tissue in lung cancer. A modified ARM-PCR protocol with three rounds of nested PCR amplified TCRbeta. TCRdb fed the multiplex PCR reads into MiXCR, producing one record per CDR3 protein. The sample includes about 200,000 distinct CDR3 sequences, approximately 74% seen only once; the top ten take around 25%. RNA was extracted from bulk tissue without any cell sorting. What was sequenced was lung tumor tissue. Every receptor here comes from a man in his 60s with non-small cell lung cancer.

Regarding this clonotype: This likely comes from a read error, as the CDR3 has no conserved phenylalanine or tryptophan at its end. The genes are TRBV12-3 or TRBV12-4 and TRBJ2-3; 8 bases agree with TRBD2. The CDR3 length is 16 residues. Trimming removed 7 bases from V and 8 bases from J; junction bases left unmatched: 17. The CDR3 DNA is TGTGCCAGCACTCCCCGGGGGGGGGACGCGACCGGTACGCAGTATGTT. Amino acids: CASTPRGGDATGTQYV.

The rearrangement links TRBV20-1 to TRBJ1-4; TRBD1 matches 7 bases. This CDR3 comprises 17 residues. Germline CDR1 DFQATT, CDR2 SNEGSKA (reference sequence). The V and J ends lost 1 base and 7 bases, in that order; junction bases with no gene match: 15. CDR3 sequence (DNA): TGCAGTGCTAGAGGGGTGGAACAGGGGACATTACTTGAAAAACTGTTTTTT. Amino acids: CSARGVEQGTLLEKLFF.

This clonotype was counted a single time. One junction end disagrees with the germline gene, perhaps due to a read error. The genes are TRBV11-3 and TRBJ2-1; no definite D call. The germline V gene encodes CDR1 SGHNT and CDR2 YENEEA. The CDR3 length is 13 residues. The CDR3 coding sequence is TGTGCCAGTAGCATAAGAGGTTACAATGTGCAGTTCTTC. It codes for CASSIRGYNVQFF. The variable domain in full, completed from reference TRBV11-3 and TRBJ2-1, reads EAGVVQSPRYKIIEKKQPVAFWCNPISGHNTLYWYLQNLGQGPELLIRYENEEAVDDSQLPKDRFSAERLKGVDSTLKIQPAELGDSAVYLCASSIRGYNVQFFGPGTRLTVL.

With respect to this clonotype: Just one base apart from a much larger clone, this may be a read error. The chain carries TRBV14 and TRBJ2-5; D is possibly TRBD1 or TRBD2 (5 bases each). Trimming pared 1 base from V and 7 bases from J, leaving 10 bases between. The germline gives CDR1 SGHDN, CDR2 FVKESK. There are 13 residues in the CDR3. The CDR3 loop is CASSQGGRGTQYF. As DNA, the CDR3 is TGTGCCAGCAGCCAAGGGGGCCGGGGGACCCAGTACTTC.

This clonotype has a single count. At one boundary the junction diverges from the germline segment, which might be a read error. V gene TRBV6-2 or TRBV6-3 combines with J gene TRBJ2-1, with 11 bases fitting TRBD2. From germline, CDR1 is MNHEY and CDR2 SVGEGT. The CDR3 loop spans 15 amino acids. CDR3 nucleotide sequence: TGTGCCAACAGTTGGACTAGCGGGTTAACGGGGGAGCAGTTCTTC. Translation: CANSWTSGLTGEQFF.

The V call is TRBV10-1, the J call TRBJ2-5; D is uncertain. This CDR3 has 14 amino acids. Germline V CDR1 and CDR2: WNHNN, SYGVQD (reference sequence). V was shortened by 3 bases and J by 2 bases, with 10 bases between the two germline ends. CDR3 DNA sequence: TGCGCCAGCAGTGATTACGAGCAACAAGAGACCCAGTACTTC. It encodes CASSDYEQQETQYF.

Only one count was recorded for this clonotype. The CDR3: CASSFLGAGRRFRGNTIYF. The DNA for the CDR3 is TGTGCCAGCAGTTTCCTGGGGGCAGGGCGCCGCTTCCGTGGAAACACCATATATTTT. The gene calls are TRBV12-3 or TRBV12-4 and TRBJ1-3, with D possibly TRBD1 on 6 matching bases. Deletions cut 3 bases from V and 3 bases from J, with 24 bases between. CDR3 length: 19 amino acids.

The rearrangement links TRBV20-1 to TRBJ2-5; weak D call: TRBD2 (6 bases). CDR3 length: 15 amino acids. Germline values: CDR1 DFQATT, CDR2 SNEGSKA (reference sequence). V lost 4 bases and J lost 6, with 21 bases in between. CDR3 DNA sequence: TGCAGTGCTACGCTCCCGGCCGGGACTCTAAAGACCCAGTACTTC. Residues: CSATLPAGTLKTQYF.

On this clonotype: This may arise from a read error, as a much more abundant clone is one base away. The genes are TRBV12-3 or TRBV12-4 and TRBJ1-5; D gene uncertain. This CDR3 is 13 amino acids long. This CDR3 reads CASSLGSKQPQHF. CDR3 coding DNA: TGTGCCAGCAGTCTCGGGAGCAAACAGCCCCAGCATTTT.

Regarding this clonotype: The junction differs from germline at one of its ends, possibly a read error. This sequence joins TRBV11-2 and TRBJ2-6; TRBD1 or TRBD2 may be the D gene (5 bases each). Germline CDR1 SGHAT, CDR2 FQNNGV. CDR3 size: 18 residues. In DNA, the CDR3 is TGTACCAGCAGTCCAACTAGTGGGGGAGCCACTGGGGCCAACGTCCTGTCTTTC. Protein sequence: CTSSPTSGGATGANVLSF.

This clonotype appeared many times. The rearrangement links TRBV6-1 to TRBJ2-1; possibly TRBD1 for D (6 bases). Germline-derived CDR1 and CDR2 are MNHNS and SASEGT. The germline V and J ends were trimmed by 3 bases and 12 bases, with 12 bases remaining between them. CDR3 length: 12 residues. In DNA, the CDR3 is TGTGCCAGCAGTGAGGGGGCGAATAGGCAGTTCTTC. Protein: CASSEGANRQFF.

On this clonotype: One junction end does not reproduce the germline sequence, and a read error may be involved. The chain joins TRBV11-3 to TRBJ2-1; the D gene is possibly TRBD1 (5 bases). This CDR3 region has 14 residues. Germline V CDR1 and CDR2: SGHNT, YENEEA. The CDR3: CARSFSRAGNEQFF. CDR3 nucleotide sequence: TGTGCCCGCAGCTTCAGCAGGGCTGGGAATGAGCAGTTTTTC.

As to this clonotype: Germline is not matched at one junction end, which may reflect a read error. The V call is TRBV11-3, the J call TRBJ2-3; D is unclear. The CDR3 runs to 14 residues. Germline assignment: CDR1 SGHNT and CDR2 YENEEA. CDR3 amino acids: CARSSRRGTDTQYF. The CDR3, as DNA: TGTGCCAGGAGCTCCCGAAGGGGCACAGATACGCAGTATTTT.

This sequence joins TRBV6-7 and TRBJ2-1, with D perhaps given as TRBD1 or TRBD2 (5 bases each). TRBV6-7 is sorted into the ORF group, with uncertain function. Trimming cost V 5 bases and J 0 bases, with 20 bases left between them. The CDR3 has 18 residues. CDR3 sequence (DNA): TGTGCCAGCAGTCCACCCGTATGTGCAGGGAGCTCCTACAATGAGCAGTTCTTC. Its translation is CASSPPVCAGSSYNEQFF.